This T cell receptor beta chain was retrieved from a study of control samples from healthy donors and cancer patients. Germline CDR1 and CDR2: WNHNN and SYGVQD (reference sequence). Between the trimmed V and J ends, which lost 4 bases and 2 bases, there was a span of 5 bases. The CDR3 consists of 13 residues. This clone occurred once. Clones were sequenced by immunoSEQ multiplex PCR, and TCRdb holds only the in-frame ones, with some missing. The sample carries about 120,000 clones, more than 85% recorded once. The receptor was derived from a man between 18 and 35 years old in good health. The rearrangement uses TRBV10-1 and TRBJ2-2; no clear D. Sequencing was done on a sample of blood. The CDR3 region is CASSGSNTGELFF. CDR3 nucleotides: TGCGCCAGCAGTGGAAGTAACACCGGGGAGCTGTTTTTT.